This T cell receptor (beta chain) emerged from a study of cytomegalovirus exposure and HLA in healthy donors (dated by TCRdb to 2016 to 2017). Regarding the complete study: An earlier analysis of several hundred of the donors reported 250 to 300 Gb of sequence data and some 120 million unique TCR beta sequences from 150 million to 200 million T cells. An early release covering more than 500 HLA-typed donors comprised approximately 290 gigabases of sequencing data and 85 million to 100 million unique TCR sequences. Among the roughly 390 genotyped donors, 81% belonged to the genetic ancestry cluster associated with self-reported Caucasian donors. The study was designed to test whether signatures of past pathogen exposure could be identified by cataloging public T cell receptors. The T cell repertoires of 666 subjects were profiled by immunosequencing and related to cytomegalovirus serostatus. Along with the approximately 670-subject first cohort, a separate validation cohort of over a hundred different subjects was used. To predict cytomegalovirus infection status, the study combined high-throughput TCR immunosequencing, statistical association of individual TCRs with disease status, and machine learning. To study patterns of TCR occurrence, a later analysis re-analyzed previously published TCR beta repertoires from just over 650 donors and added high-resolution HLA genotyping. In the later analysis, no new phenotypic data were used to find candidate immune exposures; instead, reliance was placed on TCR beta sequences and their occurrence across donors. An earlier analysis of some 500 of the donors applied high-throughput TCR beta sequencing to assess whether each TCR beta V gene segment acted as functional or pseudogenic. Alongside the repertoire data, information on donor age, sex, ethnicity and CMV serostatus was compiled. Genome-wide SNP genotypes for about three fifths of the roughly 670 donors were used in a later genetic analysis, which treated that subset as a discovery cohort. Every discovery cohort repertoire had been produced on one sequencing platform. Class I and class II HLA loci were covered by the typing at four-digit resolution. The number of typed donors differed by locus: about 629-630 for A, B, C, DRB1 and DQB1; some 540 for DQA1; around 610 for DPA1; and about 470 for DPB1. Roughly 5 DR-DQ haplotypes were handled as single units for association and clustering because linkage in the cohort was strong. Across approximately 420 genotyped donors of the cohort, an average of about 250,000 unique TCR beta nucleotide sequences per donor were sequenced, and approximately 19% of those sequences were non-productive. The full study reports these points: According to a later analysis, TCR association rates differed among HLA loci, with DRB1 alleles showing the most associated TCRs and HLA-C alleles showing the fewest. A later analysis found that HLA-associated TCR beta chains were more clonally expanded and had lower generation probabilities than equally common non-associated chains. A later genetic analysis reported fewer N-insertions in productive TCRs among donors in an Asian-associated ancestry cluster than the approximately 670-donor mean. According to the authors, the approach could potentially be generalized to other disease states and immunological phenotypes. A later analysis associated 15,000 to 20,000 TCR beta sequences with specific HLA alleles at a false discovery rate of 0.05. In this cohort, only TCR beta chains were sequenced, and detectable features were limited by the absence of alpha or paired-chain data. Across donors, most TCR sequences were observed very rarely, whereas some public TCRs were present in many individuals. Because some donors lacked HLA typing at each locus, the association tests relied only on the typed subset. An association between a missense DCLRE1C variant and V-gene and J-gene trimming of TCR beta chains was found in a later genetic analysis and replicated in an independent cohort. A further reported finding was that TCR beta sequences accurately predicted the HLA-A and HLA-B alleles for most subjects in the first cohort. Some IMGT-functional V segments, including TRBV6-2 and TRBV6-3, could not be distinguished by the 87-base-pair reads and were therefore excluded. Linkage disequilibrium might explain the correlated functional status among segregating V segments, but an unknown experimental factor could not be ruled out. The only immune exposure information available for the cohort was CMV serostatus. In an earlier analysis of approximately 590 of the donors, most TCR beta V segments appeared in productive rearrangements about 87% or about 30% of the time, broadly matching IMGT annotations. The earlier analysis of nearly 600 of the donors excluded 15 to 20 rarely observed V segments, including chromosome 9 orphons, because counts were too low. Strong co-occurrence of HLA alleles, especially DR and DQ, made assigning TCR associations to individual alleles difficult. A total of roughly 160 TCR beta chains were listed by the study as associated with cytomegalovirus. According to a later analysis, most CMV-associated TCR beta chains appeared to be HLA-restricted, and the HLA associations seemed to be driven largely by CMV exposure. According to a later analysis, parvovirus B19, influenza, CMV and Epstein-Barr virus appeared linked to several top co-occurrence clusters. In both the original and validation cohorts, the classifier was reported to diagnose cytomegalovirus status with high specificity and sensitivity. Sequencing depth was assumed to be roughly uniform across donors in the presence/absence analyses, though that assumption may not hold. Three of the identified cytomegalovirus-associated TCR beta chains were confirmed in vitro to be specific for cytomegalovirus antigens. A cluster of highly shared sequence variants was judged likely to represent a technical artifact of the sequencing pipeline.

Trimming costs V 1 base and J 0 bases, and their ends lie 10 bases apart. CDR1 and CDR2, looked up from the germline V gene, are KGHSH and LQKENI. From cysteine to phenylalanine, the CDR3 is 15 amino acids long. Solely the CDR3 DNA is kept, with 45 bases framed from the first base. A remark on this clone: The clone's antigen remains unknown. Per-base qualities were not stored, and no clone one base away is much larger.

The library was prepared using the immunoSEQ multiplex PCR assay. The multiplex PCR relied on a mix of 60 forward primers for TCR Vbeta segments and 13 reverse primers for TCR Jbeta segments. Amplification of the CDR3 region of rearranged TCR beta genes was performed with a multiplex PCR assay on genomic DNA. The amplified TCR beta libraries were sequenced on the Illumina HiSeq System as 87-base-pair reads. Per the original workflow: A later analysis counted about 80 million unique TCR beta chains across the 690 or so repertoires, and about 10 million of these chains were shared by at least two donors. To remove PCR and sequencing errors, raw reads were error-corrected and collapsed into unique sequences using a nearest-neighbor algorithm that merged closely related sequences. To assign V, D and J gene segments, CDR3 sequences were aligned to IMGT reference sequences. For a sequence to be retained, at least a six-nucleotide match to both a V gene segment and a J gene segment was required. A rearrangement counted as productive if the CDR3 had no stop codons and remained in frame with V and J, and every other rearrangement counted as non-productive. CDR3 was defined by IMGT convention, running from the second conserved V-encoded cysteine to the conserved J-encoded phenylalanine. The earlier analysis of approximately 500 of the donors excluded sequences that lacked an unambiguous match to a single V gene segment. An earlier analysis of several hundred of the donors called V segments functional above 56.7% productive rearrangements and segregating when the between-donor standard deviation exceeded 5%. A statistical classification framework was built to diagnose cytomegalovirus status from the catalog of TCR beta chain sequences. A later analysis assigned V and J genes by comparing TCR nucleotide sequences with IMGT/GENE-DB human TR gene sequences. Using the TCRdist pipeline, a later analysis assigned CDR3 sequences along with most-parsimonious VDJ recombination scenarios. In a later analysis, each TCR beta chain was defined by its CDR3 amino acid sequence together with its V-gene family, and reads lacking a unique V-gene family were excluded. As a way to deal with suspected cross-contamination and a sequencing artifact, a later analysis dropped hundreds of nucleotide sequences that were highly shared and had low generation probability. In a later analysis, a clonal expansion index was calculated for each public chain from normalized within-repertoire ranks of inferred template counts. A later analysis computed generation probabilities with a VDJ recombination model fitted to out-of-frame rearrangements, and checked the results against IGoR. In a later analysis, TCR-TCR, TCR-HLA and TCR-CMV co-occurrence was scored with hypergeometric tests, and a repertoire-size bias correction was applied to TCR pairs. A later analysis estimated false discovery rates by permuting HLA or CMV assignments 20 times. In a later analysis, co-occurring TCRs were grouped using DBSCAN, and TCRdist sequence similarity was added for clustering within HLA-allele-positive subsets. Repertoires with fewer than 30,000 or more than 120,000 public chains, plus five repertoires with anomalous nucleotide sharing, were excluded from co-occurrence clustering. TCRdb obtained this table from immuneACCESS and retained in-frame rearrangements with V and J assigned. These tables miss some clones; where compared with another copy, unresolved V genes account for less than half of the shortfall, and the remainder is unexplained. D and trimming were read from the DNA, whereas the V and J calls and clone size are those reported in that table. The sample table holds approximately 140,000 clones, of which about three fifths were seen once. The top ten constitute around 1.9% of the sample.

The cohort was made up of 650 to 700 healthy bone marrow donors. Cohort members were all nominally healthy when sampled, although unrecorded immune exposures were likely present. The donor tested CMV seronegative and was one of the 352 seronegative cohort members. Every donor gave a peripheral blood sample, and the peripheral blood mononuclear cells from that sample were used for TCR beta sequencing. The Qiagen DNeasy Blood Extraction Kit was used to extract genomic DNA from the blood cell samples. The chain is made from TRBV18 and TRBJ2-7, with no confident D gene call. Sequencing used PBMCs. This TCR was recovered from a male donor in good health and CMV-seronegative. The CDR3 sequence is CASSPLFQDSYEQYF. The DNA is TGTGCCAGCTCACCACTATTCCAGGACTCCTACGAGCAGTACTTC.